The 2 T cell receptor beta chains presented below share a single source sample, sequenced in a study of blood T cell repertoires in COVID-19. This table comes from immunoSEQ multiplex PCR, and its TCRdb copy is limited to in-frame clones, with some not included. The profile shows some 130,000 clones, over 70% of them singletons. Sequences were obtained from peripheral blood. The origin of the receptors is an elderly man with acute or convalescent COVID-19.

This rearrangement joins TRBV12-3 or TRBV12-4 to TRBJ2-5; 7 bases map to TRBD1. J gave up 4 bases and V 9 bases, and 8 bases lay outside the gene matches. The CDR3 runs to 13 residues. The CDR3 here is CASRQGSVETQYF. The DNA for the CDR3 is TGTGCCAGTAGACAGGGATCAGTAGAGACCCAGTACTTC.

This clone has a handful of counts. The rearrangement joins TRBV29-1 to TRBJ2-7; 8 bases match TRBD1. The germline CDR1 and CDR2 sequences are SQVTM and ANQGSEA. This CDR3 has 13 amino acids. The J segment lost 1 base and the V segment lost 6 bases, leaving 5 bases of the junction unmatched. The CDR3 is CSVRQGSSYEQYF. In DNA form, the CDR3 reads TGCAGCGTGAGACAGGGGAGTTCCTACGAGCAGTACTTC.